Following are 17 T cell receptor beta chains from one sample sequenced in a study of blood T cell repertoires in COVID-19. Libraries were prepared by immunoSEQ multiplex PCR; TCRdb keeps only in-frame clonotypes and omits some of them. The table has 250,000 to 350,000 clones, 89% seen once; the top ten hold approximately 13%. Material for sequencing was peripheral blood. These receptors all come from a woman aged 55-75 years with acute or convalescent COVID-19.

This chain connects TRBV20-1 to TRBJ1-3; 8 bases line up with TRBD1. Germline lookup yields CDR1 DFQATT and CDR2 SNEGSKA (reference sequence). With V trimmed by 3 bases and J by 2 bases, 9 bases remained unmatched. This CDR3 is built from 16 residues. CDR3 sequence (DNA): TGCAGTGCTAGTTACCCCAGGGGGCCGGCTGGAAACACCATATATTTT. It codes for CSASYPRGPAGNTIYF.

V gene TRBV7-2 combines with J gene TRBJ2-4, with a tentative D call TRBD2 (7 bases). The germline V gene has CDR1 SGHTA and CDR2 FQGNSA. The CDR3 runs to 17 residues. The ends were cut back, 5 bases at V and 2 bases at J, with 19 bases in the middle. CDR3 nucleotides: TGTGCCAGCAGCCCCGGGGGGCTATCAGTACCCAAAAACATTCAGTACTTC. Its translation: CASSPGGLSVPKNIQYF.

The gene calls are TRBV2 and TRBJ1-1; 7 bases are a match to TRBD1. The V gene end was trimmed by 8 bases and the J gene end by 0 bases; junction bases not matched to a gene: 9. From germline, CDR1 is SNHLY and CDR2 FYNNEI. This CDR3 has 15 amino acids. CDR3 nucleotides: TGTGCCAGCGGACGTACGACAGGGTTGAACACTGAAGCTTTCTTT. Residues: CASGRTTGLNTEAFF.

The rearrangement links TRBV24-1 to TRBJ2-5, with 7 bases identical to TRBD2. V trimming: 0 bases; J trimming: 5 bases; junction bases outside the gene matches: 14. Germline V gene data show CDR1 as KGHDR and CDR2 as SFDVKD. This CDR3 comprises 18 residues. CDR3 region: CATSDLSLEGGPSETQYF. The CDR3 DNA reads as TGTGCCACCAGTGATTTGTCTCTGGAGGGAGGGCCGTCGGAGACCCAGTACTTC.

The chain recombines TRBV4-3 with TRBJ2-3; TRBD2 matches 7 bases. The junction had 10 bases not matched to a gene; V was cut back by 1 base and J by 0 bases. The germline CDR1 and CDR2 sequences are LGHNA and YSLEER. CDR3 length equals 18 residues. The CDR3 sequence: CASSQGLLGGFSTDTQYF. The CDR3 bases are TGCGCCAGCAGCCAAGGACTCTTGGGGGGGTTTAGCACAGATACGCAGTATTTT.

The chain is built from TRBV7-2 and TRBJ2-1, with 7 bases that match TRBD2. Germline loops: CDR1 SGHTA, CDR2 FQGNSA. V dropped 5 bases and J dropped 5; count of bases not matched to a gene: 15. This CDR3 contains 17 residues. CDR3 loop: CASSRVGSGSLNNEQFF. As DNA, the CDR3 is TGTGCCAGCAGCCGGGTGGGTAGCGGGTCGCTAAACAATGAGCAGTTCTTC.

V gene TRBV27 combines with J gene TRBJ2-1; 8 nucleotides align to TRBD2. This CDR3 comprises 13 residues. V lost 5 bases and J lost 8; bases outside the gene matches: 5. Germline V lookup: CDR1 MNHEY, CDR2 SMNVEV (reference sequence). Written as DNA, the CDR3 is TGTGCCAGCAGTGTAGCGGGGCGGGATGAGCAGTTCTTC. It codes for CASSVAGRDEQFF.

The chain recombines TRBV15 with TRBJ1-1; D remains unclear. The CDR3 runs 14 residues. CDR1 and CDR2 from the germline V gene are LNHNV and YYDKDF (reference sequence). V shed 0 bases and J shed 6 bases, with 11 bases lying between them. This CDR3 reads CATSRERVSPEAFF. In DNA form, the CDR3 reads TGTGCCACCAGCAGAGAGAGGGTATCTCCTGAAGCTTTCTTT.

The chain has TRBV25-1 and TRBJ2-7; perhaps TRBD2 as D (5 bases). The CDR3 is 13 amino acids. The V gene lost 4 bases and the J gene lost 5 bases, with 12 bases spanning the gap. In germline, CDR1 is MGHDK, CDR2 SYGVNS. CDR3 residues: CASSGDFGNEQYF. Written as DNA, the CDR3 is TGTGCCAGCAGTGGCGATTTCGGGAACGAGCAGTACTTC.

This clone was seen only once. J is TRBJ2-1 and V is TRBV9; D may be TRBD1 (5 bases). The CDR3 consists of 17 residues. The V gene lost 0 bases and the J gene lost 6 bases, with 19 bases spanning the gap. Per germline, CDR1 SGDLS and CDR2 YYNGEE. For the CDR3, the DNA is TGTGCCAGCAGCGTAGCTACTGGGGCCTCTTGGGTCAATGAGCAGTTCTTC. Its translation: CASSVATGASWVNEQFF.

The chain combines TRBV5-1 with TRBJ2-5; TRBD2 aligns across 12 bases. V dropped 4 bases and J dropped 5; count of bases not matched to a gene: 3. Germline V CDR1 and CDR2: SGHRS, YFSETQ. CDR3 length: 14 amino acids. The CDR3 spells CASSAGTSGETQYF. CDR3 DNA: TGCGCCAGCAGCGCAGGGACTAGCGGGGAGACCCAGTACTTC.

This chain uses TRBV11-1 with TRBJ2-2; possible D gene TRBD2, 6 bases. Germline loops: CDR1 SGHAT, CDR2 FQDESV (reference sequence). This CDR3 region has 15 residues. Between the trimmed V and J ends, which lost 5 bases and 1 base, there was a span of 11 bases. CDR3 nucleotides: TGTGCCAGCAGCCCCGGGACTCAGAACACCGGGGAGCTGTTTTTT. Translating gives CASSPGTQNTGELFF.

The chain couples TRBV15 to TRBJ2-7; TRBD2 might be the D (5 bases). The CDR3 is made up of 17 amino acids. The ends were cut back, 0 bases at V and 0 bases at J, with 15 bases in the middle. CDR1 LNHNV and CDR2 YYDKDF come from the germline V gene (reference sequence). CDR3 region: CATSRDRLTKSSYEQYF. In DNA form, the CDR3 reads TGTGCCACCAGCAGAGATCGCCTGACTAAGAGCTCCTACGAGCAGTACTTC.

The rearrangement joins TRBV28 to TRBJ2-5; weak D call: TRBD2 (5 bases). V lost 5 bases, J lost 8 bases, and 21 bases lay in between. The CDR3 consists of 15 residues. Germline CDR1 reads MDHEN; CDR2 reads SYDVKM. The CDR3 DNA sequence: TGTGCCAGCAGTCCCCTCACTGGAGGCCCAGGAACCCAGTACTTC. Translating gives CASSPLTGGPGTQYF.

The CDR3 DNA reads as TGCGCCAGCAGCTTGGAAGCGCACGCGAGGGGAAACACCATATATTTT. Protein sequence: CASSLEAHARGNTIYF. The rearrangement uses TRBV5-1 and TRBJ1-3; no clear D gene. The CDR3 is made up of 16 amino acids. Germline CDR1 reads SGHRS; CDR2 reads YFSETQ. The V end lost 0 bases, the J end lost 4 bases, and 14 bases lay between the germline ends. Complete variable domain (other parts from reference TRBV5-1 and TRBJ1-3): KAGVTQTPRYLIKTRGQQVTLSCSPISGHRSVSWYQQTPGQGLQFLFEYFSETQRNKGNFPGRFSGRQFSNSRSEMNVSTLELGDSALYLCASSLEAHARGNTIYFGEGSWLTVV.

The V call is TRBV11-2, the J call TRBJ2-1; TRBD1 might be the D (6 bases). In germline, CDR1 is SGHAT, CDR2 FQNNGV. The CDR3 is made up of 16 amino acids. V was trimmed by 2 bases and J by 9 bases, leaving 20 bases between them. The CDR3 bases are TGTGCCAGCAGCTTAAGCCAGGGGCCGCTACAAGGTGAGCAGTTCTTC. Translation gives CASSLSQGPLQGEQFF.

The chain uses TRBV5-6 and TRBJ2-7; 7 nucleotides align to TRBD1. V was clipped by 0 bases and J by 12 bases; unmatched bases: 6. There are 12 residues in the CDR3. Germline V gene data show CDR1 as SGHDT and CDR2 as YYEEEE. The CDR3 DNA is TGTGCCAGCAGCTTGGACAGGGGAACGCTGTACTTC. It yields the protein CASSLDRGTLYF.